Below, 24 T cell receptor beta chains from the same sample are listed, as sequenced in a study of blood T cell repertoires in COVID-19. Sequenced by immunoSEQ multiplex PCR; TCRdb stores in-frame clones only, minus some. This sample carries about 100,000 clones, over 75% of them seen once, and the ten largest clones take 6.5% to 8%. Sequenced: peripheral blood. The receptors shown here come from a man aged 25 to 40 in a cohort sampled during active COVID-19.

The chain uses TRBV7-6 and TRBJ2-2, with 10 positions matching TRBD1. The CDR3 is made up of 18 amino acids. The junction had 16 bases not matched to a gene; V was cut back by 5 bases and J by 7 bases. CDR1 is SGHVS and CDR2 is FNYEAQ in the germline V gene. CDR3 region: CASSPGTSGTGVDGELFF. As DNA, the CDR3 is TGTGCCAGCAGCCCTGGGACGTCGGGGACAGGGGTGGACGGGGAGCTGTTTTTT. Looking up the rest from reference TRBV7-6 and TRBJ2-2 gives the full variable domain: GAGVSQSPRYKVTKRGQDVALRCDPISGHVSLYWYRQALGQGPEFLTYFNYEAQQDKSGLPNDRFSAERPEGSISTLTIQRTEQRDSAMYRCASSPGTSGTGVDGELFFGEGSRLTVL.

The DNA of the CDR3 is TGTGCCTGGAGTGGACAGGGCGCCGAGCAGTACTTC. Its protein product is CAWSGQGAEQYF. The chain couples TRBV30 to TRBJ2-7; TRBD1 matches at 7 bases. The germline CDR1 and CDR2 sequences are GTSNPN and SVGIG (reference sequence). V lost 1 base, J lost 6 bases, and 3 bases stayed unmatched. The CDR3 loop spans 12 amino acids.

CDR3 protein: CASSTDGGYEQYF. The CDR3 DNA reads as TGTGCCAGCAGCACCGACGGGGGGTACGAGCAGTACTTC. The chain uses TRBV9 and TRBJ2-7; 7 bases fit TRBD2. Germline CDR1 SGDLS, CDR2 YYNGEE. Trimming at V came to 4 bases and at J to 4 bases, leaving 5 bases not matched to a gene. The CDR3 is made up of 13 amino acids.

The chain recombines TRBV7-9 with TRBJ2-2; D call uncertain. Germline CDR1 and CDR2: SEHNR and FQNEAQ (reference sequence). This CDR3 is 14 amino acids long. V lost 6 bases, J lost 2 bases, and 10 bases lay in between. The chain's CDR3 is CASRTSYNTGELFF. The CDR3 nucleotides are TGTGCCAGCAGGACATCTTATAACACCGGGGAGCTGTTTTTT.

The rearrangement links TRBV3-1 (or the pseudogene TRBV3-2) to TRBJ1-4; D is unresolved. CDR1 LGHDT and CDR2 YNNKEL come from the germline V gene (reference sequence). V was clipped by 4 bases and J by 2 bases, with 8 bases between them. This CDR3 is built from 14 residues. The CDR3 protein is CASSREGTNEKLFF. The CDR3 DNA reads as TGTGCCAGCAGCCGGGAGGGCACTAATGAAAAACTGTTTTTT.

The chain has TRBV29-1 and TRBJ1-2; D remains unclear. The CDR3 runs 13 residues. V lost 3 bases and J 1 base, leaving 9 bases between the germline ends. Germline-derived CDR1 and CDR2 are SQVTM and ANQGSEA. CDR3 nucleotides: TGCAGCGTTGAGGGCTCAGTTAACTATGGCTACACCTTC. It specifies CSVEGSVNYGYTF.

Worth noting for this clone: Its ends do not fully match the called genes, so a read error is possible. The V call is TRBV6-1, the J call TRBJ1-6; TRBD1 agrees at 10 bases. Germline values: CDR1 MNHNS, CDR2 SASEGT. The length of the CDR3 is 15 residues. This chain's CDR3 is CASCDRTGGNSPLHF. CDR3 nucleotide sequence: TGTGCCAGCTGTGACCGGACAGGGGGTAATTCACCCCTCCACTTT.

The chain is built from TRBV7-6 and TRBJ2-7; 9 bases are shared with TRBD1. In germline, CDR1 is SGHVS, CDR2 FNYEAQ. The CDR3 length is 16 residues. The junction had 8 bases not matched to a gene; V was cut back by 1 base and J by 4 bases. This chain's CDR3 is CASSLEAGTGMYEQYF. The CDR3 DNA reads TGTGCCAGCAGCTTAGAAGCCGGGACAGGGATGTACGAGCAGTACTTC. The full variable domain, in which reference TRBV7-6 and TRBJ2-7 provide the parts outside the CDR3, is GAGVSQSPRYKVTKRGQDVALRCDPISGHVSLYWYRQALGQGPEFLTYFNYEAQQDKSGLPNDRFSAERPEGSISTLTIQRTEQRDSAMYRCASSLEAGTGMYEQYFGPGTRLTVT.

This rearrangement joins TRBV5-1 to TRBJ2-2, with 11 bases identical to TRBD1. V lost 0 bases and J lost 4; bases outside the gene matches: 8. CDR1 SGHRS and CDR2 YFSETQ come from the germline V gene. The CDR3 consists of 18 residues. The CDR3 DNA is TGCGCCAGCAGCTTGGCTCCCCCCGGGACAGGGGGCACCGGGGAGCTGTTTTTT. It encodes CASSLAPPGTGGTGELFF.

The chain carries TRBV9 and TRBJ1-4; TRBD1 is a possible D gene (6 bases). Germline V lookup: CDR1 SGDLS, CDR2 YYNGEE. The ends were cut back, 4 bases at V and 6 bases at J, with 10 bases in the middle. The CDR3 is 13 residues long. Here the CDR3 reads CASSLSGDEKLFF. CDR3 nucleotide sequence: TGTGCCAGCAGCTTATCAGGGGATGAAAAACTGTTTTTT.

This chain links TRBV27 with TRBJ2-7; TRBD2 is a possible D gene (5 bases). Between the trimmed V and J ends, which lost 3 bases and 4 bases, there was a span of 10 bases. CDR3 size: 13 residues. CDR1 and CDR2 (germline): MNHEY, SMNVEV (reference sequence). Written as DNA, the CDR3 is TGTGCCAGCAGTTTCGGGGATCGGTACGAGCAGTACTTC. It specifies CASSFGDRYEQYF.

CDR3 nucleotide sequence: TGTGCCAGCAGCTCGGGACTAGCGGACTATACGCAGTATTTT. It encodes CASSSGLADYTQYF. This chain connects TRBV5-4 to TRBJ2-3; 11 bases map to TRBD2. V lost 3 bases to trimming and J lost 7 bases; unmatched junction nucleotides: 4. CDR1 and CDR2 (germline): SGHNT, YYREEE (reference sequence). The CDR3 runs 14 residues. The whole variable domain, remainder taken from reference TRBV5-4 and TRBJ2-3, is ETGVTQSPTHLIKTRGQQVTLRCSSQSGHNTVSWYQQALGQGPQFIFQYYREEENGRGNFPPRFSGLQFPNYSSELNVNALELDDSALYLCASSSGLADYTQYFGPGTRLTVL.

The V and J genes are TRBV5-4 and TRBJ1-1; D call uncertain. The CDR3 loop spans 14 amino acids. Germline V gives CDR1 SGHNT, CDR2 YYREEE (reference sequence). Trimming took 6 bases from V and 2 from J, leaving 14 bases between them. Here the CDR3 reads CASKADGANTEAFF. The CDR3 DNA is TGTGCCAGCAAGGCGGATGGCGCAAACACTGAAGCTTTCTTT. The full variable domain, in which reference TRBV5-4 and TRBJ1-1 provide the parts outside the CDR3, is ETGVTQSPTHLIKTRGQQVTLRCSSQSGHNTVSWYQQALGQGPQFIFQYYREEENGRGNFPPRFSGLQFPNYSSELNVNALELDDSALYLCASKADGANTEAFFGQGTRLTVV.

The CDR3 here is CASSRRPDRDYEQYF. Written as DNA, the CDR3 is TGTGCCAGCAGCCGCCGGCCGGACAGGGATTACGAGCAGTACTTC. V is TRBV5-8 and J is TRBJ2-7; 8 bases map to TRBD1. CDR1 is SGHTS, CDR2 YDEGEE, per germline. The CDR3 is made up of 15 amino acids. With V trimmed by 4 bases and J by 4 bases, 10 bases remained unmatched.

The rearrangement joins TRBV20-1 to TRBJ1-4, with a possible D match to TRBD1 (5 bases). The CDR3 loop spans 11 amino acids. Germline V gene sequence: CDR1 DFQATT, CDR2 SNEGSKA (reference sequence). V gave up 6 bases and J gave up 10 bases, with 12 bases separating them. CDR3 coding DNA: TGCAGTGCCGCTACGGGGGTAAAACTGTTTTTT. This encodes CSAATGVKLFF.

The CDR3 loop is CASKTGTGDSNQPQHF. The CDR3 bases are TGTGCCAGTAAGACCGGGACAGGAGATAGCAATCAGCCCCAGCATTTT. J is TRBJ1-5 and V is TRBV19; 8 bases are a match to TRBD1. The V and J ends lost 7 bases and 0 bases, in that order; junction bases with no gene match: 8. Per the germline V gene, CDR1 is LNHDA and CDR2 is SQIVND (reference sequence). CDR3 length: 16 amino acids.

The genes are TRBV10-2 and TRBJ2-1, with 15 bases fitting TRBD2. Germline CDR1 reads WSHSY; CDR2 reads SAAADI. Trimming removed 6 bases from V and 1 base from J; junction bases left unmatched: 13. CDR3 size: 20 residues. Here the CDR3 DNA reads TGCGCCAGCAGGGTCTCCGGACTAGCGGGGGGGCTAGGGTCCTACAATGAGCAGTTCTTC. Its translation: CASRVSGLAGGLGSYNEQFF.

J is TRBJ2-3 and V is TRBV7-7; maybe TRBD1 (5 bases). The CDR3 runs to 15 residues. In germline, CDR1 is SSHAT, CDR2 FNYEAQ (reference sequence). Trimming took off 1 base at V and 4 bases at J, with 12 bases between the two ends. The CDR3 reads CASSLGSGSADTQYF. CDR3 DNA sequence: TGTGCCAGCAGCTTAGGGTCAGGGTCAGCAGATACGCAGTATTTT.

The genes are TRBV3-1 (or the pseudogene TRBV3-2) and TRBJ2-3; D is possibly TRBD2 (5 bases). Germline V gives CDR1 LGHDT, CDR2 YNNKEL (reference sequence). This CDR3 has 16 residues. V was cut by 2 bases and J by 8 bases, with 20 bases left in between. The CDR3 DNA reads TGTGCCAGCAGCCAAACGGGGTCCTCTTTGTTAGGTACGCAGTATTTT. Its translation is CASSQTGSSLLGTQYF.

The chain links TRBV6-6 to TRBJ1-5; maybe TRBD1 (6 bases). The CDR3 is made up of 13 amino acids. V lost 10 bases to trimming and J lost 0 bases, with 10 bases between them. Germline V gene lookup returns CDR1 MNHNY and CDR2 SVGAGI (reference sequence). This CDR3 reads CATTGYSNQPQHF. In DNA, the CDR3 is TGTGCCACCACAGGGTATAGCAATCAGCCCCAGCATTTT.

This clone has more than one count but fewer than ten. The genes are TRBV11-2 and TRBJ1-2, with 7 nucleotides matching TRBD1. Germline CDR1 SGHAT, CDR2 FQNNGV. This CDR3 region has 16 residues. V shed 3 bases and J 4 bases; nucleotides not matched to a gene: 11. The DNA for the CDR3 is TGTGCCAGCAGCTTGGGATATAACAGGGGTGTCTATGGCTACACCTTC. Translating gives CASSLGYNRGVYGYTF.

A remark on this clone: Sequence at one end of the junction differs from germline and may be a read error. The chain has TRBV5-1 and TRBJ2-7; the match to TRBD1 covers 7 bases. The germline V gene encodes CDR1 SGHRS and CDR2 YFSETQ. The CDR3 contains 12 residues. The chain's CDR3 is CASRDSSHEQYF. The CDR3 DNA is TGCGCCAGCCGGGACAGCTCCCACGAGCAGTACTTC.

This CDR3 reads CASSLGLAVYNEQFF. CDR3 DNA: TGTGCCAGCAGCTTAGGTCTAGCGGTATACAATGAGCAGTTCTTC. The V call is TRBV7-9, the J call TRBJ2-1; the match to TRBD2 covers 7 bases. V was pared by 1 base and J by 4 bases, with 4 bases of the junction left unmatched. This CDR3 is built from 15 residues. The germline CDR1 and CDR2 sequences are SEHNR and FQNEAQ (reference sequence).

The chain recombines TRBV10-2 with TRBJ1-2, with 9 nucleotides matching TRBD1. CDR1 and CDR2 from the germline V gene are WSHSY and SAAADI. There are 14 residues in the CDR3. V trimming: 5 bases; J trimming: 7 bases; junction bases outside the gene matches: 8. In DNA form, the CDR3 reads TGCGCCAGCAGTTTCCTACAGGGGGCGGGTGGCTACACCTTC. This codes for CASSFLQGAGGYTF.